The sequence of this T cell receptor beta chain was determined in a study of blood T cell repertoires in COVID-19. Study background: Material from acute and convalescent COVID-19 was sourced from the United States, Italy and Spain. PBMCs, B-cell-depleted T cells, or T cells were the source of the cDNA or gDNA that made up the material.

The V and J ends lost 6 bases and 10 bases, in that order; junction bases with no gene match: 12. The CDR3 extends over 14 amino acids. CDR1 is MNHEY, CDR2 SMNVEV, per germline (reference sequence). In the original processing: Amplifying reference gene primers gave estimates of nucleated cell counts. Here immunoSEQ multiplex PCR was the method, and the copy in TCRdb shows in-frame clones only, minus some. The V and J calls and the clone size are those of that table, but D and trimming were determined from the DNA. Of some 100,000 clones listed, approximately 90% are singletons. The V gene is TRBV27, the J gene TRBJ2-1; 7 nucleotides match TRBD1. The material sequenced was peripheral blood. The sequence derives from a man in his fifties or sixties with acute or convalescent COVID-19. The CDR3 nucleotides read TGTGCCAGCAGGCTAACAGGGGCCCAAGGGGAGCAGTTCTTC. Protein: CASRLTGAQGEQFF.